Below are 22 T cell receptor beta chains sequenced from a single sample in a study of T cell responses to AZD1222 COVID-19 vaccine. Using immunoSEQ multiplex PCR, the repertoire was profiled, and TCRdb retains in-frame clones only, with some absent. The sample lists around 59,000 clones, nearly 90% seen once, with approximately 6.1% in the top ten. The sequencing used peripheral blood, collected 28 days after the second AZD1222 dose. All receptors come from an adult who received the AZD1222 COVID-19 vaccine.

This chain joins TRBV5-1 and TRBJ1-6, with 7 positions matching TRBD1. J gave up 7 bases and V 0 bases, and 4 bases lay outside the gene matches. This CDR3 spans 15 amino acids. Germline CDR1 reads SGHRS; CDR2 reads YFSETQ. This CDR3 reads CASSLDGTANSPLHF. The CDR3 DNA sequence: TGCGCCAGCAGCTTGGACGGGACAGCCAATTCACCCCTCCACTTT.

The chain has TRBV2 and TRBJ2-7, with 7 bases fitting TRBD2. The CDR3 runs 12 residues. Trimming took 6 bases from V and 8 from J; bases not matched to a gene: 7. CDR1 is SNHLY, CDR2 FYNNEI, per germline. The DNA of the CDR3 is TGTGCCAGCAGGCAAGGGACTACCAAGCAGTACTTC. This codes for CASRQGTTKQYF.

The chain links TRBV5-1 to TRBJ2-7; D uncertain. Per the germline V gene, CDR1 is SGHRS and CDR2 is YFSETQ. V lost 4 bases and J lost 4, with 12 bases in between. The CDR3 runs 13 residues. The CDR3 DNA sequence: TGCGCCAGCAGCCCCCTAGGCCCTTACGAGCAGTACTTC. Protein sequence: CASSPLGPYEQYF.

This rearrangement joins TRBV6-5 to TRBJ2-7, with a tentative D call TRBD2 (6 bases). The CDR3 covers 13 residues. From germline, CDR1 is MNHEY and CDR2 SVGAGI. V was shortened by 8 bases and J by 0 bases, with 11 bases between the two germline ends. For the CDR3, the DNA is TGTGCCAGCGGGGGGAGTCTCTCCTACGAGCAGTACTTC. Protein sequence: CASGGSLSYEQYF.

There are a few counts of this clone. The chain has TRBV25-1 and TRBJ2-7; TRBD1 is a possible D gene (5 bases). The germline V and J ends were trimmed by 4 bases and 2 bases, with 18 bases remaining between them. The CDR3 spans 16 residues. Per germline, CDR1 MGHDK and CDR2 SYGVNS. The CDR3 region is CASSAFSGQGPYEQYF. DNA of the CDR3: TGTGCCAGCAGTGCTTTCTCGGGTCAGGGCCCCTACGAGCAGTACTTC.

The chain uses TRBV5-1 and TRBJ2-6; TRBD2 might be the D (6 bases). CDR1 is SGHRS, CDR2 YFSETQ, per germline. Trimming left V 0 bases short and J 3 bases short, with 22 bases between. The CDR3 loop spans 20 amino acids. CDR3 DNA sequence: TGCGCCAGCAGCTTGGTACGGGACCCGGGACTGCTTTATGGGGCCAACGTCCTGACTTTC. This translates into CASSLVRDPGLLYGANVLTF.

The chain is built from TRBV15 and TRBJ2-4; TRBD2 matches at 10 bases. The CDR3 sequence is 18 residues long. After removal of 5 bases from V and 0 bases from J, the junction contained 10 bases not matched to a gene. Looked up from germline, CDR1 is LNHNV and CDR2 is YYDKDF (reference sequence). The CDR3 reads CATSGSGGAMLAKNIQYF. The DNA of the CDR3 is TGTGCCACCAGCGGAAGCGGGGGGGCGATGTTAGCCAAAAACATTCAGTACTTC.

V is TRBV7-5 and J is TRBJ1-5; the listed D gene, TRBD1, was not tested against the DNA. TRBV7-5 is deemed a pseudogene. CDR3 length: 19 amino acids. CDR3: CARSASPTGVGYSNQPQHF. The CDR3 DNA sequence: TGTGCCAGAAGCGCAAGTCCCACAGGGGTAGGGTATAGCAATCAGCCCCAGCATTTT.

The rearrangement joins TRBV6-5 to TRBJ2-2; D may be TRBD1 or TRBD2 (5 bases each). CDR1 and CDR2 (germline): MNHEY, SVGAGI. With 6 bases removed from V and 4 bases from J, the gap between germline ends came to 15 bases. The CDR3 covers 15 residues. CDR3 region: CASRWSYGGTGELFF. CDR3 nucleotide sequence: TGTGCCAGCAGATGGAGCTATGGGGGCACCGGGGAGCTGTTTTTT.

This chain uses TRBV19 with TRBJ2-5; D uncertain. The CDR3 runs to 14 residues. V gave up 5 bases and J gave up 0 bases, with 10 bases separating them. CDR1 and CDR2 (germline): LNHDA, SQIVND (reference sequence). Here the CDR3 reads CASSVGRYQETQYF. The CDR3 DNA follows: TGTGCCAGTAGTGTTGGACGTTACCAAGAGACCCAGTACTTC.

The chain has TRBV7-9 and TRBJ1-4; 11 positions agree with TRBD1. This CDR3 is 14 amino acids long. V lost 5 bases, J lost 8 bases, and 4 bases stayed unmatched. Germline CDR1 reads SEHNR; CDR2 reads FQNEAQ (reference sequence). CDR3 in amino acids: CASSPDRGHEKLFF. In nucleotides, the CDR3 is TGTGCCAGCAGCCCGGACAGGGGGCACGAAAAACTGTTTTTT.

The CDR3 region has the DNA TGTGCTAGTGGTTTGATCAGGGGCCCTGAAGCTTTCTTT. It yields the protein CASGLIRGPEAFF. J is TRBJ1-1 and V is TRBV12-5, with D possibly matching TRBD1 (6 bases). The V gene lost 2 bases and the J gene lost 6 bases, with 10 bases spanning the gap. Germline V gene sequence: CDR1 LGHNT, CDR2 FRNRAP. The CDR3 runs to 13 residues.

This rearrangement joins TRBV10-1 to TRBJ2-7; the D is unclear. Trimming removed 5 bases at V and 4 bases at J, with 12 bases between. Germline V CDR1 and CDR2: WNHNN, SYGVQD (reference sequence). The CDR3 runs 13 residues. As DNA, the CDR3 is TGCGCCAGCAGTCCTCACCGGAGATACGAGCAGTACTTC. It is translated as CASSPHRRYEQYF.

This chain links TRBV11-3 with TRBJ2-3; D not certain. There are 14 residues in the CDR3. Trimming took 5 bases from V and 9 from J, leaving 18 bases between them. Germline loops: CDR1 SGHNT, CDR2 YENEEA. For the CDR3, the DNA is TGTGCCAGCAGCATCGGCGCCGTAGGACCGACGCAGTATTTT. Translated, it gives CASSIGAVGPTQYF.

The rearrangement joins TRBV25-1 to TRBJ1-5, with 9 bases aligning to TRBD1. V was pared by 3 bases and J by 7 bases, with 7 bases of the junction left unmatched. CDR1 MGHDK and CDR2 SYGVNS come from the germline V gene. The CDR3 consists of 15 residues. The CDR3 protein is CASSEEGQGRQPQHF. The CDR3 nucleotides are TGTGCCAGCAGTGAGGAGGGACAGGGCCGCCAGCCCCAGCATTTT.

The CDR3 DNA reads as TGTGCCAGCAGCTTATTAGGGCCCTACAATGAGCAGTTCTTC. Translated: CASSLLGPYNEQFF. The chain uses TRBV7-3 and TRBJ2-1; D remains unclear. CDR1 is SGHTA and CDR2 is FQGTGA in the germline V gene. This CDR3 has 14 amino acids. V lost 2 bases, J lost 2 bases, and 7 bases lay in between.

The rearrangement uses TRBV11-2 and TRBJ2-5; the D gene is possibly TRBD1 (5 bases). Germline V lookup: CDR1 SGHAT, CDR2 FQNNGV. Deletions cut 2 bases from V and 1 base from J, with 20 bases between. The length of the CDR3 is 18 residues. CDR3 DNA sequence: TGTGCCAGCAGCTTAAATCACAGGTCCTTCCCCTTCCAAGAGACCCAGTACTTC. This codes for CASSLNHRSFPFQETQYF.

This chain connects TRBV2 to TRBJ2-3, with D perhaps TRBD2 (5 bases). The CDR3 extends over 14 amino acids. V lost 4 bases, J lost 4 bases, and 12 bases lay in between. Looked up from germline, CDR1 is SNHLY and CDR2 is FYNNEI. The CDR3 spells CASSGRGRSDTQYF. CDR3 in DNA: TGTGCCAGCAGTGGCCGGGGTAGGTCAGATACGCAGTATTTT.

This clone turned up a few times. This rearrangement joins TRBV7-8 to TRBJ1-6, with D possibly being TRBD1 (6 bases). The CDR3 consists of 16 residues. Germline values: CDR1 SGHVS, CDR2 FQNEAQ. V was clipped by 2 bases and J by 3 bases, with 11 bases between them. The CDR3 protein is CASSLQGSFYNSPLHF. The CDR3 DNA reads as TGTGCCAGCAGCTTACAGGGGAGCTTCTATAATTCACCCCTCCACTTT.

The chain carries TRBV6-5 and TRBJ1-5; tentative D call: TRBD1 (5 bases). V was cut by 6 bases and J by 0 bases, with 9 bases left in between. Germline loops: CDR1 MNHEY, CDR2 SVGAGI. This CDR3 spans 14 amino acids. CDR3: CASRQTGSNQPQHF. The DNA for the CDR3 is TGTGCCAGCAGGCAAACAGGTAGCAATCAGCCCCAGCATTTT.

The chain employs TRBV10-2 and TRBJ1-4, with D perhaps matching TRBD1 (6 bases). Germline lookup yields CDR1 WSHSY and CDR2 SAAADI. The CDR3 length is 11 residues. V lost 6 bases and J lost 7, with 6 bases in between. For the CDR3, the DNA is TGCGCCAGCAGGGACAGTGAAAAACTGTTTTTT. This encodes CASRDSEKLFF.

This chain joins TRBV27 and TRBJ2-1; TRBD2 aligns across 11 bases. The junction had 9 bases not matched to a gene; V was cut back by 5 bases and J by 3 bases. Germline V gene sequence: CDR1 MNHEY, CDR2 SMNVEV (reference sequence). The CDR3 extends over 17 amino acids. The CDR3 DNA reads TGTGCCAGCAGTCCAAGCCCCGGGACTAGCGGCTACAATGAGCAGTTCTTC. Residues: CASSPSPGTSGYNEQFF.